One sample yielded the 23 T cell receptor beta chains listed below, sequenced in a study of T cells in localized non-small cell lung cancer. Profiling relied on immunoSEQ multiplex PCR, and the TCRdb table lists in-frame clones only, not all of them. The data hold some 41,000 clones, with around 90% observed a single time. Sample: PBMCs, taken before any cancer treatment. Receptors were obtained from a woman aged 40-69 years with stage II lung adenocarcinoma.

The chain couples TRBV15 to TRBJ1-1; weak D call: TRBD1 (5 bases). The V gene lost 0 bases and the J gene lost 5 bases, with 16 bases spanning the gap. Germline V lookup: CDR1 LNHNV, CDR2 YYDKDF (reference sequence). CDR3 length: 16 residues. CDR3 sequence (DNA): TGTGCCACCAGCAGAGAATCGGGGCCAAAGGGGACTGAAGCTTTCTTT. Amino acid sequence: CATSRESGPKGTEAFF.

V gene TRBV28 combines with J gene TRBJ1-2, with D unresolved. CDR3 length: 16 residues. With 2 bases removed from V and 2 bases from J, the gap between germline ends came to 15 bases. Germline CDR1 reads MDHEN; CDR2 reads SYDVKM. The CDR3 sequence is CASSLGLANPNYGYTF. As DNA, the CDR3 is TGTGCCAGCAGTTTAGGACTCGCGAACCCAAACTATGGCTACACCTTC.

V usage is TRBV5-1 and J usage is TRBJ1-5; 10 bases fit TRBD1. Germline lookup yields CDR1 SGHRS and CDR2 YFSETQ. The CDR3 is made up of 15 amino acids. J was trimmed by 2 bases and V by 4 bases; bases with no gene match: 3. The CDR3 region has the DNA TGCGCCAGCAGCGCCGGACAGGGGGGCAATCAGCCCCAGCATTTT. This translates into CASSAGQGGNQPQHF.

The rearrangement uses TRBV6-5 and TRBJ2-5; 7 nucleotides match TRBD1. The trim removed 2 bases at V and 4 bases at J, leaving 4 bases unmatched. The CDR3 is 14 residues long. From germline, CDR1 is MNHEY and CDR2 SVGAGI. CDR3 nucleotides: TGTGCCAGCAGTTACGGAGGACAGGCAGAGACCCAGTACTTC. Residues: CASSYGGQAETQYF.

This chain uses TRBV2 with TRBJ2-1, with 8 bases lining up with TRBD2. Germline values: CDR1 SNHLY, CDR2 FYNNEI. V trimming: 5 bases; J trimming: 2 bases; junction bases outside the gene matches: 2. This CDR3 has 14 amino acids. CDR3 amino acids: CASSNGRAYNEQFF. The CDR3, as DNA: TGTGCCAGCAGTAACGGGAGGGCCTACAATGAGCAGTTCTTC.

The chain joins TRBV18 to TRBJ2-7; D perhaps matches TRBD2 (6 bases). The V gene lost 6 bases and the J gene lost 0 bases, with 12 bases spanning the gap. Germline V CDR1 and CDR2: KGHSH, LQKENI. The CDR3 length is 14 residues. CDR3 loop: CASSPGSGSYEQYF. CDR3 nucleotides: TGTGCCAGCTCCCCGGGTAGCGGCTCCTACGAGCAGTACTTC.

This chain joins TRBV5-1 and TRBJ1-2; TRBD1 is a possible D gene (5 bases). V lost 2 bases and J 8 bases, leaving 19 bases between the germline ends. Germline loops: CDR1 SGHRS, CDR2 YFSETQ. The CDR3 consists of 15 residues. The CDR3 loop reads CASSFTGGGVGGYTF. In DNA form, the CDR3 reads TGCGCCAGCAGCTTCACCGGGGGAGGGGTAGGAGGCTACACCTTC.

This chain links TRBV5-6 with TRBJ2-3; D possibly uses TRBD1 or TRBD2 (5 bases each). The CDR3 has 16 residues. V lost 0 bases and J lost 3, with 14 bases in between. Germline assignment: CDR1 SGHDT and CDR2 YYEEEE. The CDR3 loop is CASSLGVGERTDTQYF. CDR3 sequence (DNA): TGTGCCAGCAGCTTGGGGGTAGGGGAGAGGACAGATACGCAGTATTTT.

CDR3 sequence (DNA): TGTGCCAGCAGCTCCACTAGCGGACCCTACAATGAGCAGTTCTTC. It is translated as CASSSTSGPYNEQFF. This rearrangement joins TRBV13 to TRBJ2-1, with 8 nucleotides matching TRBD2. The CDR3 consists of 15 residues. V shed 4 bases, J shed 2 bases, and the junction held 4 bases outside the gene matches. The V gene's germline CDR1 is PRHDT and CDR2 FYEKMQ (reference sequence). The variable domain in full, completed from reference TRBV13 and TRBJ2-1, reads AAGVIQSPRHLIKEKRETATLKCYPIPRHDTVYWYQQGPGQDPQFLISFYEKMQSDKGSIPDRFSAQQFSDYHSELNMSSLELGDSALYFCASSSTSGPYNEQFFGPGTRLTVL.

This chain joins TRBV19 and TRBJ1-1; D gene ambiguous. Between the trimmed V and J ends, which lost 5 bases and 6 bases, there was a span of 16 bases. This CDR3 comprises 14 residues. Germline V lookup: CDR1 LNHDA, CDR2 SQIVND (reference sequence). The CDR3 bases are TGTGCCAGTAGTGTTAGTCGGTCGAGGCCTGAAGCTTTCTTT. Residues: CASSVSRSRPEAFF.

The rearrangement uses TRBV2 and TRBJ1-3, with D perhaps matching TRBD1 (5 bases). The germline V gene encodes CDR1 SNHLY and CDR2 FYNNEI. This CDR3 region has 15 residues. V lost 9 bases and J lost 0, with 15 bases in between. CDR3 residues: CASMGGGFSGNTIYF. The DNA for the CDR3 is TGTGCCAGTATGGGGGGGGGTTTCTCTGGAAACACCATATATTTT.

The chain couples TRBV6-1 to TRBJ1-1; D is undetermined. This CDR3 spans 12 amino acids. Germline V gene sequence: CDR1 MNHNS, CDR2 SASEGT. The V gene lost 4 bases and the J gene lost 0 bases, with 3 bases spanning the gap. CDR3: CASSVMNTEAFF. The DNA for the CDR3 is TGTGCCAGCAGTGTAATGAACACTGAAGCTTTCTTT.

CDR3 residues: CASSGLLNTEAFF. The DNA for the CDR3 is TGTGCCAGCAGCGGACTCCTGAACACTGAAGCTTTCTTT. V usage is TRBV9 and J usage is TRBJ1-1, with D hard to call. V was shortened by 3 bases and J by 0 bases, with 6 bases between the two germline ends. Germline V lookup: CDR1 SGDLS, CDR2 YYNGEE. CDR3 length: 13 residues.

This chain uses TRBV7-6 with TRBJ1-1, with TRBD1 matching over 9 bases. After removal of 5 bases from V and 1 base from J, the junction contained 2 bases not matched to a gene. Germline loops: CDR1 SGHVS, CDR2 FNYEAQ. The CDR3 has 14 residues. The chain's CDR3 is CASSPGQGNTEAFF. CDR3 bases: TGTGCCAGCAGCCCGGGACAGGGGAACACTGAAGCTTTCTTT.

This chain links TRBV6-5 with TRBJ1-3; 9 bases match TRBD1. Looked up from germline, CDR1 is MNHEY and CDR2 is SVGAGI. The V and J ends lost 6 bases and 4 bases, in that order; junction bases with no gene match: 7. The length of the CDR3 is 15 residues. Here the CDR3 reads CASRTTGGEGNTIYF. CDR3 DNA sequence: TGTGCCAGCAGAACAACAGGGGGCGAAGGAAACACCATATATTTT.

The gene calls are TRBV10-3 and TRBJ1-4; D uncertain. This CDR3 has 13 residues. Trimming stripped 4 bases from V and 2 bases from J, with 5 bases between. CDR1 ENHRY and CDR2 SYGVKD come from the germline V gene. The CDR3 sequence is CAISGGTNEKLFF. The CDR3 nucleotides are TGTGCCATCAGTGGAGGGACTAATGAAAAACTGTTTTTT.

This clone was observed a few times. The chain carries TRBV7-2 and TRBJ1-4; D is unresolved. V lost 1 base and J lost 7, with 13 bases in between. This CDR3 has 15 amino acids. Germline V lookup: CDR1 SGHTA, CDR2 FQGNSA. For the CDR3, the DNA is TGTGCCAGCAGCTTAGTCTCGGGGTACGGTGAAAAACTGTTTTTT. This gives the protein CASSLVSGYGEKLFF.

The chain has TRBV4-1 and TRBJ2-5, with 8 positions matching TRBD2. V was clipped by 3 bases and J by 2 bases; unmatched bases: 8. The CDR3 loop spans 16 amino acids. Germline values: CDR1 MGHRA, CDR2 YSYEKL. CDR3 residues: CASSQKLAVTQETQYF. The CDR3 region has the DNA TGCGCCAGCAGCCAGAAACTAGCGGTGACTCAAGAGACCCAGTACTTC.

This clone has only a few counts. J is TRBJ2-2 and V is TRBV5-1; unclear D gene. V was cut by 0 bases and J by 5 bases, with 8 bases left in between. The CDR3 consists of 14 residues. CDR1 SGHRS and CDR2 YFSETQ come from the germline V gene. CDR3 amino acids: CASSLGSGTGELFF. CDR3 DNA sequence: TGCGCCAGCAGCTTGGGTTCCGGGACCGGGGAGCTGTTTTTT.

This clone has a single count. The chain has TRBV19 and TRBJ2-2, with D maybe TRBD1 (5 bases). The V gene's germline CDR1 is LNHDA and CDR2 SQIVND (reference sequence). Trimming took 11 bases from V and 2 from J, leaving 27 bases between them. The CDR3 runs 18 residues. This chain's CDR3 is CASSSRAGQLLNTGELFF. The CDR3 coding sequence is TGTGCCTCGAGTAGTAGGGCAGGGCAACTACTAAACACCGGGGAGCTGTTTTTT.

The chain links TRBV5-1 to TRBJ2-2, with TRBD1 identical over 9 bases. After removal of 6 bases from V and 5 bases from J, the junction contained 8 bases not matched to a gene. CDR1 and CDR2 from the germline V gene are SGHRS and YFSETQ. CDR3 length: 15 residues. CDR3 sequence (DNA): TGCGCCAGCACCCCCGGGACAGGGAGGACCGGGGAGCTGTTTTTT. It codes for CASTPGTGRTGELFF.

The V call is TRBV5-1, the J call TRBJ2-5, with D possibly TRBD2 on 6 matching bases. In germline, CDR1 is SGHRS, CDR2 YFSETQ. The length of the CDR3 is 14 residues. Trimming took off 4 bases at V and 5 bases at J, with 15 bases between the two ends. The CDR3 sequence: CASSLSASAETQYF. CDR3 DNA sequence: TGCGCCAGCAGCCTGTCGGCTAGCGCCGAGACCCAGTACTTC.

This clone came up a few times. Here the CDR3 DNA reads TGTGCCACGGAGTGGGACAGGGACCGGGGCTACACCTTC. Protein: CATEWDRDRGYTF. The chain carries TRBV28 and TRBJ1-2; TRBD1 agrees at 9 bases. CDR1 and CDR2 from the germline V gene are MDHEN and SYDVKM. The CDR3 is made up of 13 amino acids. Trimming cost V 10 bases and J 8 bases; bases outside gene matches: 11.